This passage covers 10 T cell receptor beta chains from one sample sequenced in a study of blood T cells in healthy people across ages. Alongside a J-beta primer mix, a sample-barcoded 5' primer served in a second PCR lasting roughly 6 to 11 cycles. MiXCR, run by TCRdb on the 5' RACE reads, gives a single entry per CDR3 protein. The sample gives over 750,000 distinct CDR3 sequences, 20% to 25% of which show up once; roughly a tenth is in the top ten. These same data were also listed under a study on T cells of mothers and their children.

The sequenced material came from blood. Receptors were obtained from a boy aged 5-17 years in good health.

This clonotype has a handful of counts. This chain uses TRBV7-2 with TRBJ1-5, with a possible D match to TRBD1 (6 bases). Trimming shortened V by 2 bases and J by 5 bases, and 13 bases separated the two germline ends. The germline gives CDR1 SGHTA, CDR2 FQGNSA. The CDR3 covers 15 residues. CDR3 region: CASSLLQGVDQPQHF. CDR3 sequence (DNA): TGTGCCAGCAGCTTACTACAGGGTGTCGATCAGCCCCAGCATTTT.

This clonotype showed up just once. This chain uses TRBV25-1 with TRBJ2-5; 8 positions match TRBD2. The CDR3 spans 14 residues. Per germline, CDR1 MGHDK and CDR2 SYGVNS. J was trimmed by 5 bases and V by 3 bases; bases with no gene match: 5. In DNA form, the CDR3 reads TGTGCCAGCAGTGACCTTAGCGGGGACGAGACCCAGTACTTC. It encodes CASSDLSGDETQYF.

The chain couples TRBV20-1 to TRBJ2-1, with 12 bases identical to TRBD2. The CDR3 has 17 residues. Germline CDR1 DFQATT, CDR2 SNEGSKA (reference sequence). Losses at the gene ends were 0 bases for V and 7 bases for J; bases not matched to a gene: 10. The CDR3 sequence is CSARDPLTSGRRNEQFF. In DNA, the CDR3 is TGCAGTGCTAGAGACCCCCTGACTAGCGGGAGACGGAATGAGCAGTTCTTC.

The chain is built from TRBV28 and TRBJ2-2; 8 positions agree with TRBD2. CDR3 length: 16 residues. Germline lookup yields CDR1 MDHEN and CDR2 SYDVKM. J lost 4 bases, V lost 3 bases, and 7 bases had no gene match. The CDR3 nucleotides read TGTGCCAGCAGTTTTGGGACTAGGTCTGTCACCGGGGAGCTGTTTTTT. This gives the protein CASSFGTRSVTGELFF.

The J gene is TRBJ2-5, the V gene TRBV10-2; D gene ambiguous. CDR1 is WSHSY and CDR2 is SAAADI in the germline V gene. The V gene lost 1 base and the J gene lost 8 bases, with 11 bases spanning the gap. The length of the CDR3 is 13 residues. CDR3 in amino acids: CASSEWAGGTQYF. In DNA, the CDR3 is TGCGCCAGCAGTGAGTGGGCTGGCGGAACCCAGTACTTC.

This clonotype was observed many times. The CDR3 DNA sequence: TGTGCCAGCAGCTTAGGGACAGGGAATTCACCCCTCCACTTT. It codes for CASSLGTGNSPLHF. The chain is built from TRBV11-2 and TRBJ1-6, with 8 bases identical to TRBD1. V shed 1 base and J 7 bases; nucleotides not matched to a gene: 0. The CDR3 spans 14 residues. Looked up from germline, CDR1 is SGHAT and CDR2 is FQNNGV.

This clonotype was detected a few times. The junction departs from germline at one end; a sequencing error may be responsible. The J gene is TRBJ2-7, the V gene TRBV27, with D uncertain. The CDR3 runs to 14 residues. Per the germline V gene, CDR1 is MNHEY and CDR2 is SMNVEV (reference sequence). The CDR3, as DNA: TGTGCCAGCAGTACCAGGCTGAGTCAATACGAACAGTACTTC. This encodes CASSTRLSQYEQYF.

The rearrangement joins TRBV2 to TRBJ2-4; D ambiguous. The length of the CDR3 is 11 residues. Germline assignment: CDR1 SNHLY and CDR2 FYNNEI. V was pared by 3 bases and J by 13 bases, with 10 bases between. CDR3 amino acids: CASSDVTVQYF. The CDR3 DNA reads TGTGCCAGCAGTGATGTGACGGTGCAGTACTTC.

This clonotype was seen a handful of times. The gene calls are TRBV7-2 and TRBJ1-3; D is unclear. The germline V and J ends were trimmed by 0 bases and 8 bases, with 8 bases remaining between them. The CDR3 has 13 residues. Germline V gene data show CDR1 as SGHTA and CDR2 as FQGNSA. CDR3 in DNA: TGTGCCAGCAGCTTAGCGGCGAGAGACACCATATATTTT. This sequence encodes CASSLAARDTIYF.

This clonotype showed up just a few times. This rearrangement joins TRBV4-2 to TRBJ1-4; perhaps TRBD1 as D (5 bases). Deletions cut 5 bases from V and 0 bases from J, with 16 bases between. The CDR3 spans 17 residues. Germline loops: CDR1 LGHNA, CDR2 YNFKEQ. The CDR3 region is CASSKGQSPATNEKLFF. In DNA form, the CDR3 reads TGTGCCAGCAGCAAGGGGCAGTCACCAGCAACTAATGAAAAACTGTTTTTT.